This T cell receptor beta chain appears in the sequencing data of a study of OX40 agonist ivuxolimab in advanced cancers. TCRdb keeps only in-frame clones here, not all; method: immunoSEQ multiplex PCR. The sample records about 60,000 clones, about 86% being singletons. The J segment lost 0 bases and the V segment lost 4 bases, leaving 7 bases of the junction unmatched. CDR3 length: 16 amino acids. Germline CDR1 SGHTS, CDR2 YDEGEE. The origin of this receptor is an adult with an advanced solid tumor such as melanoma, head and neck, liver or kidney cancer. The chain carries TRBV5-8 and TRBJ2-5; 9 bases are shared with TRBD1. The material was CD4+ or CD8+ T cells sorted from blood, obtained in a trial of the OX40 agonist ivuxolimab. The CDR3 DNA sequence: TGTGCCAGCAGCCCCGGGACAGGGCTTTACCAAGAGACCCAGTACTTC. The encoded protein is CASSPGTGLYQETQYF.